This TCR beta chain stems from a study of blood T cell repertoires in COVID-19. Study details: Researchers got acute and convalescent COVID-19 samples from the United States, Italy and Spain. T cells, B-cell-depleted T cells, or PBMCs provided the cDNA or gDNA that served as material.

The CDR3 loop spans 17 amino acids. Per germline, CDR1 SGHDN and CDR2 FVKESK. Trimming cost V 0 bases and J 5 bases; bases outside gene matches: 8. Per the original methods: Quantification of nucleated cells was approximated via reference gene primer amplification. The protocol was immunoSEQ multiplex PCR, while the TCRdb copy is restricted to in-frame clones and leaves out a portion. Clone size and the V and J calls come from that table; the DNA yielded D and trimming. The data hold hundreds of thousands of clones, with around 90% observed a single time. This TCR came from a man in his 60s who had recovered from COVID-19. Sequenced input: peripheral blood. The V call is TRBV14, the J call TRBJ2-2, with 8 bases matching TRBD1. The chain's CDR3 is CASSQDPRTGLTGELFF. CDR3 sequence (DNA): TGTGCCAGCAGCCAAGATCCTAGGACAGGGTTGACCGGGGAGCTGTTTTTT.